This entry lists 25 T cell receptor beta chains sequenced from one sample in a study of vaccination effects on CD4 cells after COVID-19. No antigen has been identified for these receptors. Before any sequencing was done, the ViraFEST assay used viral peptide pools to expand antigen-specific CD4+ T cells. Subsequent to a culture period of about ten days, CD4+ T cells were isolated. Two-dose BNT162b2 or mRNA-1273 vaccination was given to participants. Measured with immunoSEQ multiplex PCR; TCRdb has only the in-frame clones, and not every one. The table includes approximately 78,000 clones, about 80% detected once. Sample: CD4+ T cells from PBMCs cultured with HCoV-229E spike peptides, taken after COVID-19 vaccination. These receptors were collected from a human donor who received a COVID-19 vaccine.

The chain links TRBV7-2 to TRBJ1-2; unclear D gene. This CDR3 spans 13 amino acids. Germline-derived CDR1 and CDR2 are SGHTA and FQGNSA. V lost 8 bases and J 4 bases, leaving 14 bases between the germline ends. The CDR3 DNA reads TGTGCCAGCCGCCCTACGGCATTCTATGGCTACACCTTC. Translating gives CASRPTAFYGYTF.

The chain's CDR3 is CASTGTVISGYTF. CDR3 nucleotide sequence: TGTGCCTCCACCGGGACTGTCATTAGCGGCTACACCTTC. The V and J genes are TRBV30 and TRBJ1-2, with D maybe TRBD1 (5 bases). The CDR3 loop spans 13 amino acids. The germline V gene has CDR1 GTSNPN and CDR2 SVGIG (reference sequence). The V end lost 7 bases, the J end lost 8 bases, and 20 bases lay between the germline ends.

The chain carries TRBV29-1 and TRBJ2-3; the match to TRBD1 covers 7 bases. Germline CDR1 and CDR2: SQVTM and ANQGSEA. The V segment lost 1 base and the J segment 0 bases; nucleotides outside the gene matches: 10. The CDR3 loop spans 17 amino acids. CDR3 sequence: CSVEGFRTGLSTDTQYF. As DNA, the CDR3 is TGCAGCGTTGAAGGTTTTAGGACAGGCCTCAGCACAGATACGCAGTATTTT.

The chain has TRBV18 and TRBJ1-4, with a possible D match to TRBD1 (5 bases). The V gene's germline CDR1 is KGHSH and CDR2 LQKENI. The CDR3 consists of 14 residues. V shed 3 bases and J shed 6 bases, with 11 bases lying between them. CDR3 amino acids: CASSPTGADEKLFF. CDR3 sequence (DNA): TGTGCCAGCTCACCCACAGGAGCTGATGAAAAACTGTTTTTT.

CDR3 in DNA: TGTGCCAGCAGTTACGGCAGGGGAAGACAAGAGACCCAGTACTTC. This gives the protein CASSYGRGRQETQYF. V is TRBV6-6 and J is TRBJ2-5, with D possibly being TRBD1 (6 bases). Germline V CDR1 and CDR2: MNHNY, SVGAGI (reference sequence). The CDR3 extends over 15 amino acids. Trimming shortened V by 2 bases and J by 2 bases, and 12 bases separated the two germline ends.

This sequence joins TRBV19 and TRBJ2-1; 13 bases agree with TRBD2. In germline, CDR1 is LNHDA, CDR2 SQIVND (reference sequence). V lost 1 base to trimming and J lost 7 bases; unmatched junction nucleotides: 1. CDR3 length equals 15 residues. The CDR3 nucleotides read TGTGCCAGTAGTATAGTACTAGCGGGGGGGAATGAGCAGTTCTTC. Translation: CASSIVLAGGNEQFF.

The V gene is TRBV19, the J gene TRBJ1-5, with unresolved D. The V end was cut by 5 bases, the J end by 2 bases, with 13 bases between. The CDR3 loop spans 15 amino acids. Germline V gene lookup returns CDR1 LNHDA and CDR2 SQIVND (reference sequence). CDR3 in DNA: TGTGCCAGTAGTCCGGCAGACACCCGCAATCAGCCCCAGCATTTT. Translation: CASSPADTRNQPQHF.

The chain links TRBV5-1 to TRBJ2-2; weak D call: TRBD1 (6 bases). V lost 0 bases to trimming and J lost 2 bases, with 11 bases between them. Germline V gene lookup returns CDR1 SGHRS and CDR2 YFSETQ. This CDR3 contains 16 residues. CDR3 loop: CASSLVGQINTGELFF. CDR3 nucleotide sequence: TGCGCCAGCAGCTTGGTCGGACAGATTAACACCGGGGAGCTGTTTTTT.

The genes are TRBV6-5 and TRBJ2-4; 10 nucleotides align to TRBD1. The CDR3 is made up of 15 amino acids. The V gene's germline CDR1 is MNHEY and CDR2 SVGAGI. V gave up 4 bases and J gave up 9 bases; unmatched junction bases: 9. The CDR3 loop reads CASSFRQGAQGIQYF. CDR3 DNA: TGTGCCAGCAGTTTCAGACAGGGGGCCCAGGGCATTCAGTACTTC.

This clone was seen a handful of times. The rearrangement uses TRBV29-1 and TRBJ1-2; D may be TRBD1 (6 bases). Germline-derived CDR1 and CDR2 are SQVTM and ANQGSEA. Trimming left V 8 bases short and J 4 bases short, with 20 bases between. The CDR3 extends over 14 amino acids. The CDR3 DNA sequence: TGCAGCAACACAGGGAGGACCGATCGCTATGGCTACACCTTC. Protein sequence: CSNTGRTDRYGYTF.

The gene calls are TRBV24-1 and TRBJ2-5; D might be TRBD2 (5 bases). The ends were cut back, 5 bases at V and 3 bases at J, with 9 bases in the middle. The CDR3 covers 13 residues. Germline V gene data show CDR1 as KGHDR and CDR2 as SFDVKD. The DNA of the CDR3 is TGTGCCACCAGTGGAGGGTCCGAAGAGACCCAGTACTTC. Amino acids: CATSGGSEETQYF.

This clone showed up just a few times. The chain links TRBV3-1 (or the pseudogene TRBV3-2) to TRBJ1-1, with D uncertain. V lost 3 bases, J lost 4 bases, and 9 bases lay in between. This CDR3 has 13 residues. Germline CDR1 reads LGHDT; CDR2 reads YNNKEL (reference sequence). CDR3 region: CASSHEQLTEAFF. CDR3 nucleotide sequence: TGTGCCAGCAGCCATGAACAGCTCACTGAAGCTTTCTTT.

This CDR3 reads CASSQFPEQYV. The CDR3 nucleotides are TGCGCCAGCAGTCAATTTCCCGAGCAGTACGTC. The rearrangement joins TRBV23-1 to TRBJ2-7; D uncertain. TRBV23-1 is designated an ORF whose function remains uncertain. The length of the CDR3 is 11 residues. Trimming pared 1 base from V and 6 bases from J, leaving 4 bases between.

The chain employs TRBV7-6 and TRBJ2-5; either TRBD1 or TRBD2 may fit D (5 bases each). Trimming took off 5 bases at V and 5 bases at J, with 15 bases between the two ends. Germline V CDR1 and CDR2: SGHVS, FNYEAQ. The CDR3 sequence is 14 residues long. CDR3 nucleotide sequence: TGTGCCAGCAGCCCTAAAACAGGCGGGGAGACCCAGTACTTC. This translates into CASSPKTGGETQYF.

The sample holds one count of this clone. This sequence joins TRBV3-1 (or the pseudogene TRBV3-2) and TRBJ2-3; D gene uncertain. Deletions cut 5 bases from V and 2 bases from J, with 5 bases between. Looked up from germline, CDR1 is LGHDT and CDR2 is YNNKEL (reference sequence). The CDR3 length is 12 residues. CDR3 amino acids: CASSLTTDTQYF. Written as DNA, the CDR3 is TGTGCCAGCAGCTTGACCACAGATACGCAGTATTTT.

The chain combines TRBV7-2 with TRBJ2-5; 8 bases fit TRBD1. After removal of 4 bases from V and 5 bases from J, the junction contained 9 bases not matched to a gene. This CDR3 has 15 amino acids. Germline lookup yields CDR1 SGHTA and CDR2 FQGNSA. This chain's CDR3 is CASSWERTGPETQYF. In nucleotides, the CDR3 is TGTGCCAGCAGCTGGGAGAGGACAGGGCCGGAGACCCAGTACTTC.

This clone came up a few times. The rearrangement joins TRBV12-3 or TRBV12-4 to TRBJ1-1, with TRBD1 identical over 10 bases. The trim removed 3 bases at V and 6 bases at J, leaving 1 base unmatched. There are 13 residues in the CDR3. CDR3 in DNA: TGTGCCAGCAGTTTCGGGACAGGGGCTGAAGCTTTCTTT. As protein: CASSFGTGAEAFF.

This clone was seen a few times. The chain joins TRBV3-1 (or the pseudogene TRBV3-2) to TRBJ1-6, with a tentative D call TRBD1 (6 bases). V was pared by 5 bases and J by 11 bases, with 13 bases between. The length of the CDR3 is 13 residues. Germline assignment: CDR1 LGHDT and CDR2 YNNKEL (reference sequence). The CDR3 DNA follows: TGTGCCAGCAGCTTTGGACAGTTCCCACCCCTCCACTTT. As protein: CASSFGQFPPLHF.

The sample holds one count of this clone. V and J are TRBV18 and TRBJ2-7, with 7 bases matching TRBD1. From germline, CDR1 is KGHSH and CDR2 LQKENI. Trimming cost V 6 bases and J 6 bases; bases outside gene matches: 14. This CDR3 has 15 residues. CDR3 nucleotide sequence: TGTGCCAGCTCGTCCACCGGTACAGGGGCGTTCGAGCAGTACGTC. This codes for CASSSTGTGAFEQYV.

The chain links TRBV3-1 (or the pseudogene TRBV3-2) to TRBJ1-2, with D perhaps matching TRBD1 (5 bases). Trimming stripped 1 base from V and 2 bases from J, with 8 bases between. Germline V lookup: CDR1 LGHDT, CDR2 YNNKEL (reference sequence). The CDR3 spans 14 residues. The CDR3 nucleotides are TGTGCCAGCAGCCAAGGGGGGGGGAACTATGGCTACACCTTC. It encodes CASSQGGGNYGYTF.

This chain joins TRBV15 and TRBJ1-5, with D maybe TRBD1 (6 bases). This CDR3 region has 17 residues. From germline, CDR1 is LNHNV and CDR2 YYDKDF (reference sequence). Between the trimmed V and J ends, which lost 1 base and 2 bases, there was a span of 15 bases. The CDR3 sequence is CATSRVAGVSGNQPQHF. DNA of the CDR3: TGTGCCACCAGCAGAGTTGCAGGGGTGTCGGGCAATCAGCCCCAGCATTTT.

V usage is TRBV5-8 and J usage is TRBJ1-2; D perhaps matches TRBD1 (6 bases). CDR3 size: 12 residues. From germline, CDR1 is SGHTS and CDR2 YDEGEE. The V gene lost 4 bases and the J gene lost 7 bases, with 11 bases spanning the gap. This CDR3 reads CASSAYRAGYTF. CDR3 in DNA: TGTGCCAGCAGCGCATACAGGGCTGGCTACACCTTC.

The gene calls are TRBV5-1 and TRBJ2-3; D call uncertain. Germline V gene lookup returns CDR1 SGHRS and CDR2 YFSETQ. This CDR3 has 16 residues. Trimming cost V 6 bases and J 0 bases, with 17 bases left between them. CDR3 DNA sequence: TGCGCCAGCATCGAGTCGGCCGATTGGAGCACAGATACGCAGTATTTT. Protein: CASIESADWSTDTQYF.

The rearrangement uses TRBV3-1 (or the pseudogene TRBV3-2) and TRBJ2-7; D ambiguous. V was clipped by 0 bases and J by 6 bases, with 18 bases between them. This CDR3 comprises 16 residues. The germline CDR1 and CDR2 sequences are LGHDT and YNNKEL (reference sequence). The chain's CDR3 is CASSQENGVWWGEQYV. The CDR3 region has the DNA TGTGCCAGCAGCCAAGAAAATGGTGTCTGGTGGGGCGAGCAGTACGTC.

The chain has TRBV18 and TRBJ2-5; no firm D call. Germline-derived CDR1 and CDR2 are KGHSH and LQKENI. The ends were cut back, 0 bases at V and 1 base at J, with 6 bases in the middle. This CDR3 spans 14 amino acids. The CDR3 sequence is CASSPPSIQETQYF. The DNA of the CDR3 is TGTGCCAGCTCACCACCAAGCATCCAAGAGACCCAGTACTTC. Filled out from reference TRBV18 and TRBJ2-5, the complete variable domain reads NAGVMQNPRHLVRRRGQEARLRCSPMKGHSHVYWYRQLPEEGLKFMVYLQKENIIDESGMPKERFSAEFPKEGPSILRIQQVVRGDSAAYFCASSPPSIQETQYFGPGTRLLVL.